Following are 12 T cell receptor beta chains from one sample sequenced in a study of beta chain features in type 1 diabetes. Every bit of the isolated RNA underwent reverse transcription, so sequencing read expressed TCRB transcripts. The table came from immunoSEQ multiplex PCR; TCRdb's copy has only in-frame clones and leaves some out. This sample carries approximately 470,000 clones, around 30% of them seen once, and the ten largest clones take around 0.065%. Sequences were obtained from naive CD4+ T cells from blood. All receptors come from a man between 18 and 35 years old in good health.

V and J are TRBV7-6 and TRBJ2-7; 11 positions agree with TRBD2. J gave up 6 bases and V 5 bases, and 6 bases lay outside the gene matches. Germline CDR1 is SGHVS and CDR2 is FNYEAQ. CDR3 length: 14 amino acids. CDR3 residues: CASSPLAGGREQYF. In DNA form, the CDR3 reads TGTGCCAGCAGCCCGTTAGCGGGAGGGCGCGAGCAGTACTTC.

V is TRBV29-1 and J is TRBJ2-7; D is ambiguous. V gave up 6 bases and J gave up 0 bases, with 12 bases separating them. Germline loops: CDR1 SQVTM, CDR2 ANQGSEA. The CDR3 consists of 13 residues. The CDR3 sequence: CSVRRASSYEQYF. For the CDR3, the DNA is TGCAGCGTGAGGAGAGCCAGCTCCTACGAGCAGTACTTC.

This chain links TRBV21-1 with TRBJ1-2; TRBD1 is the table's D call, not checked against the DNA. TRBV21-1 represents a pseudogene. The CDR3 consists of 13 residues. CDR3 DNA sequence: TGTGCCAGCAGCCCCTGGGACAGGGCTGGCTACACCTTC. Protein sequence: CASSPWDRAGYTF.

This clone was observed a few times. V usage is TRBV10-3 and J usage is TRBJ2-7; 8 bases are shared with TRBD2. The V gene's germline CDR1 is ENHRY and CDR2 SYGVKD. The CDR3 is made up of 14 amino acids. V was pared by 7 bases and J by 6 bases, with 11 bases of the junction left unmatched. CDR3 sequence: CAITPGAGGSEQYF. CDR3 nucleotides: TGTGCCATCACTCCAGGGGCGGGAGGAAGCGAGCAGTACTTC.

This rearrangement joins TRBV11-3 to TRBJ2-5, with a tentative D call TRBD2 (6 bases). The germline V and J ends were trimmed by 5 bases and 4 bases, with 14 bases remaining between them. The CDR3 length is 14 residues. The germline V gene encodes CDR1 SGHNT and CDR2 YENEEA. The CDR3 sequence: CASSTTGVGETQYF. CDR3 coding DNA: TGTGCCAGCAGCACAACGGGGGTTGGAGAGACCCAGTACTTC.

CDR3 sequence (DNA): TGCAGCGTGGGGTTGCGATTAAAAGAGACCCAGTACTTC. It encodes CSVGLRLKETQYF. The V call is TRBV29-1, the J call TRBJ2-5; D gene ambiguous. Germline V gene lookup returns CDR1 SQVTM and CDR2 ANQGSEA. The V end lost 6 bases, the J end lost 3 bases, and 14 bases lay between the germline ends. This CDR3 has 13 amino acids.

The chain links TRBV30 to TRBJ1-1, with D possibly matching TRBD1 (5 bases). The CDR3 runs to 13 residues. The germline gives CDR1 GTSNPN, CDR2 SVGIG (reference sequence). Trimming cost V 6 bases and J 1 base, with 12 bases left between them. The CDR3 coding sequence is TGTGCCTGCTCAGGGCGGCCGAACACTGAAGCTTTCTTT. Translated, it gives CACSGRPNTEAFF.

V and J are TRBV7-9 and TRBJ2-5; D might be TRBD2 (5 bases). CDR3 length: 15 amino acids. The germline V gene has CDR1 SEHNR and CDR2 FQNEAQ (reference sequence). Trimming removed 1 base from V and 5 bases from J, with 14 bases in between. CDR3: CASSLDRGIMETQYF. The CDR3 DNA reads as TGTGCCAGCAGCTTAGACCGAGGGATCATGGAGACCCAGTACTTC.

The rearrangement links TRBV28 to TRBJ2-1, with TRBD2 matching over 7 bases. After removal of 7 bases from V and 4 bases from J, the junction contained 4 bases not matched to a gene. Looked up from germline, CDR1 is MDHEN and CDR2 is SYDVKM. This CDR3 has 13 residues. The CDR3 is CASNLGGYNEQFF. DNA of the CDR3: TGTGCCAGCAACCTGGGAGGGTACAATGAGCAGTTCTTC.

V gene TRBV9 combines with J gene TRBJ1-2; D perhaps matches TRBD1 (6 bases). Germline lookup yields CDR1 SGDLS and CDR2 YYNGEE. The CDR3 runs to 14 residues. V shed 4 bases and J shed 3 bases, with 13 bases lying between them. The DNA of the CDR3 is TGTGCCAGCAGCTTCACAGGGTTCGACTATGGCTACACCTTC. Translated: CASSFTGFDYGYTF.

This chain links TRBV5-1 with TRBJ2-7; 7 positions match TRBD1. This CDR3 is 13 amino acids long. V trimming: 3 bases; J trimming: 6 bases; junction bases outside the gene matches: 6. From germline, CDR1 is SGHRS and CDR2 YFSETQ. The CDR3 DNA sequence: TGCGCCAGCAGCTCCGCCGACAGGGCCGAGCAGTACTTC. It specifies CASSSADRAEQYF.

The genes are TRBV10-3 and TRBJ2-7; D may match TRBD1 or TRBD2 (5 bases each). From germline, CDR1 is ENHRY and CDR2 SYGVKD. Trimming took off 6 bases at V and 5 bases at J, with 14 bases between the two ends. The CDR3 extends over 13 amino acids. CDR3 in amino acids: CAISPAMGDEQYF. CDR3 nucleotides: TGTGCCATCAGCCCGGCTATGGGGGACGAGCAGTACTTC.